These 25 T cell receptor beta chains originate from one sample sequenced in a study of technical replicates of blood from several donors. Profiled with immunoSEQ multiplex PCR; TCRdb holds only in-frame clones, not every one. There are about 79,000 clones in the sample; approximately 91% occur only once, and about 0.4% lies in the top ten. The sample consisted of T cells isolated from PBMCs. The receptors were sampled from a human donor in good health. Some clones in this sample may be carry-over from other donors' samples.

This chain uses TRBV7-2 with TRBJ2-3, with D possibly being TRBD2 (5 bases). The length of the CDR3 is 15 residues. With 0 bases removed from V and 3 bases from J, the gap between germline ends came to 10 bases. The V gene's germline CDR1 is SGHTA and CDR2 FQGNSA. CDR3: CASSLAGGSTDTQYF. Written as DNA, the CDR3 is TGTGCCAGCAGCTTAGCCGGAGGATCAACAGATACGCAGTATTTT.

This clone was counted once. The CDR3 region is CASSLQHRTAGDYGYTF. The CDR3 DNA follows: TGTGCCAGCAGCTTGCAACATCGGACAGCTGGAGACTATGGCTACACCTTC. The chain combines TRBV7-9 with TRBJ1-2; D is perhaps TRBD1 (6 bases). This CDR3 contains 17 residues. Trimming removed 3 bases from V and 3 bases from J, with 20 bases in between. Germline values: CDR1 SEHNR, CDR2 FQNEAQ (reference sequence).

With respect to this clone: At one end the junction does not follow the germline gene, possibly because of a read error. J is TRBJ2-5 and V is TRBV15; the match to TRBD1 covers 7 bases. Germline lookup yields CDR1 LNHNV and CDR2 YYDKDF (reference sequence). The length of the CDR3 is 13 residues. CDR3 DNA sequence: TGTGCCACCCGCGGACAGGCGCAAGGGACCCAGTACTTC. Translation gives CATRGQAQGTQYF.

The chain recombines TRBV7-8 with TRBJ1-4, with 10 nucleotides matching TRBD1. In germline, CDR1 is SGHVS, CDR2 FQNEAQ. With 5 bases clipped from V and 8 bases from J, the junction kept 11 bases outside the gene matches. The CDR3 extends over 16 amino acids. The CDR3 is CASSQTRDRGREKLFF. The DNA of the CDR3 is TGTGCCAGCAGCCAAACCCGGGACAGGGGCCGGGAAAAACTGTTTTTT.

J is TRBJ1-5 and V is TRBV10-3; D call uncertain. Germline V lookup: CDR1 ENHRY, CDR2 SYGVKD. The CDR3 loop spans 13 amino acids. Trimming cost V 3 bases and J 4 bases, with 7 bases left between them. CDR3 loop: CAISDGGNQPQHF. The CDR3 coding sequence is TGTGCCATCAGTGACGGAGGAAATCAGCCCCAGCATTTT.

The rearrangement uses TRBV7-9 and TRBJ2-3; D is possibly TRBD1 (5 bases). Germline V lookup: CDR1 SEHNR, CDR2 FQNEAQ (reference sequence). This CDR3 comprises 14 residues. Trimming cost V 3 bases and J 0 bases, with 7 bases left between them. The CDR3 coding sequence is TGTGCCAGCAGCTTGACAGCTAGCACAGATACGCAGTATTTT. It yields the protein CASSLTASTDTQYF.

This rearrangement joins TRBV9 to TRBJ2-7, with 8 positions matching TRBD1. CDR1 and CDR2 from the germline V gene are SGDLS and YYNGEE. V shed 4 bases, J shed 3 bases, and the junction held 3 bases outside the gene matches. This CDR3 contains 13 residues. CDR3 DNA: TGTGCCAGCAGCCCGGACAGGGTCTACGAGCAGTACTTC. It codes for CASSPDRVYEQYF.

The rearrangement uses TRBV10-3 and TRBJ2-5, with 10 bases identical to TRBD2. Germline trimming cut 6 bases from V and 5 bases from J; bases unmatched to any gene: 9. The germline V gene has CDR1 ENHRY and CDR2 SYGVKD. CDR3 length: 15 amino acids. Written as DNA, the CDR3 is TGTGCCATCAGCCCACTCTCTAGCGGGAGTGAGACCCAGTACTTC. Its protein is CAISPLSSGSETQYF.

This clone was detected once. The chain has TRBV9 and TRBJ2-7; weak D call: TRBD2 (6 bases). The V gene's germline CDR1 is SGDLS and CDR2 YYNGEE. V was cut by 0 bases and J by 0 bases, with 13 bases left in between. CDR3 size: 16 residues. The CDR3 DNA sequence: TGTGCCAGCAGCGTAGAAGGAGGGCACAGCTCCTACGAGCAGTACTTC. Translating it yields CASSVEGGHSSYEQYF.

This clone was detected only a few times. Other DNA sequences in the same sample also yield this CDR3. This rearrangement joins TRBV6-4 to TRBJ2-1, with TRBD2 matching 7 bases. Per the germline V gene, CDR1 is MRHNA and CDR2 is SNTAGT. The V gene end was trimmed by 0 bases and the J gene end by 1 base; junction bases not matched to a gene: 0. This CDR3 has 15 amino acids. The CDR3 protein is CASSDSSGSYNEQFF. CDR3 nucleotides: TGTGCCAGCAGTGACTCTAGCGGGTCCTACAATGAGCAGTTCTTC.

The chain couples TRBV6-1 to TRBJ2-2; D is unclear. The CDR3 runs to 13 residues. V dropped 9 bases and J dropped 1 base, with 9 bases sitting between them. Germline CDR1 is MNHNS and CDR2 is SASEGT. The chain's CDR3 is CASLPGNTGELFF. CDR3 nucleotide sequence: TGTGCCAGTTTGCCGGGGAACACCGGGGAGCTGTTTTTT.

The rearrangement joins TRBV27 to TRBJ2-2; a possible D gene is TRBD2 (5 bases). The ends were cut back, 3 bases at V and 6 bases at J, with 14 bases in the middle. The CDR3 consists of 15 residues. Germline assignment: CDR1 MNHEY and CDR2 SMNVEV (reference sequence). As DNA, the CDR3 is TGTGCCAGCAGTTTCCTGGATGAGGGCGCCGGGGAGCTGTTTTTT. Translated, it gives CASSFLDEGAGELFF.

The chain has TRBV6-1 and TRBJ1-5; TRBD1 is a possible D gene (5 bases). This CDR3 comprises 15 residues. In germline, CDR1 is MNHNS, CDR2 SASEGT. V was clipped by 0 bases and J by 5 bases, with 11 bases between them. Written as DNA, the CDR3 is TGTGCCAGCAGTGAAGCACCAGGGATTGATCAGCCCCAGCATTTT. This gives the protein CASSEAPGIDQPQHF.

The V gene is TRBV18, the J gene TRBJ1-2; 7 nucleotides line up with TRBD1. The trim removed 5 bases at V and 3 bases at J, leaving 3 bases unmatched. The V gene's germline CDR1 is KGHSH and CDR2 LQKENI. The CDR3 consists of 13 residues. CDR3 amino acids: CASSLGTDYGYTF. In DNA, the CDR3 is TGTGCCAGCTCATTAGGGACAGACTATGGCTACACCTTC.

The genes are TRBV6-1 and TRBJ2-7; 7 bases are shared with TRBD1. The trim removed 4 bases at V and 0 bases at J, leaving 3 bases unmatched. There are 14 residues in the CDR3. Germline CDR1 is MNHNS and CDR2 is SASEGT. The CDR3 protein is CASSVRGPSYEQYF. CDR3 coding DNA: TGTGCCAGCAGTGTTAGGGGGCCCTCCTACGAGCAGTACTTC.

The chain combines TRBV19 with TRBJ2-7; 12 nucleotides align to TRBD2. This CDR3 is built from 16 residues. V was pared by 5 bases and J by 2 bases, with 7 bases of the junction left unmatched. Germline CDR1 LNHDA, CDR2 SQIVND (reference sequence). DNA of the CDR3: TGTGCCAGTAGTTCCGGGGGACTAGCGGGTACCTACGAGCAGTACTTC. Protein sequence: CASSSGGLAGTYEQYF.

The CDR3 is CASDAGTGELFF. The CDR3 region has the DNA TGTGCCAGCGATGCGGGCACCGGGGAGCTGTTTTTT. V is TRBV14 and J is TRBJ2-2; TRBD2 is a possible D gene (5 bases). Germline assignment: CDR1 SGHDN and CDR2 FVKESK. Trimming shortened V by 8 bases and J by 4 bases, and 8 bases separated the two germline ends. The CDR3 has 12 amino acids.

The CDR3 nucleotides read TGCGCCAGCAGTGACGGACTAGGAGTGGACACCGGGGAGCTGTTTTTT. Amino acids: CASSDGLGVDTGELFF. The chain couples TRBV10-2 to TRBJ2-2; 7 bases are shared with TRBD2. CDR1 WSHSY and CDR2 SAAADI come from the germline V gene. This CDR3 comprises 16 residues. Trimming took 3 bases from V and 3 from J; bases not matched to a gene: 7.

The chain links TRBV5-4 to TRBJ2-7; D perhaps matches TRBD1 (6 bases). The CDR3 consists of 14 residues. V lost 2 bases to trimming and J lost 3 bases, with 12 bases between them. Germline CDR1 is SGHNT and CDR2 is YYREEE (reference sequence). In DNA form, the CDR3 reads TGTGCCAGCAGCTTTGGGGGCCCGAACTACGAGCAGTACTTC. This translates into CASSFGGPNYEQYF. Together with reference TRBV5-4 and TRBJ2-7, the CDR3 gives the full variable domain: ETGVTQSPTHLIKTRGQQVTLRCSSQSGHNTVSWYQQALGQGPQFIFQYYREEENGRGNFPPRFSGLQFPNYSSELNVNALELDDSALYLCASSFGGPNYEQYFGPGTRLTVT.

The rearrangement joins TRBV4-1 to TRBJ1-2, with D perhaps TRBD1 (5 bases). V lost 1 base to trimming and J lost 1 base, with 10 bases between them. The germline gives CDR1 MGHRA, CDR2 YSYEKL. The CDR3 runs to 15 residues. CDR3: CASSQGAGRNYGYTF. The CDR3 bases are TGCGCCAGCAGCCAAGGTGCGGGACGTAACTATGGCTACACCTTC.

In DNA, the CDR3 is TGTGCCTGGAGTGTAGCGTCCTACGAGCAGTACTTC. Protein: CAWSVASYEQYF. The chain is built from TRBV30 and TRBJ2-5; D ambiguous. With the DNA end fitting TRBJ2-7 better, the J assignment may be wrong. Germline CDR1 reads GTSNPN; CDR2 reads SVGIG (reference sequence). The CDR3 totals 12 residues.

V is TRBV5-1 and J is TRBJ1-2, with D tentatively TRBD1 (6 bases). V dropped 1 base and J dropped 10 bases, with 20 bases sitting between them. CDR1 and CDR2 from the germline V gene are SGHRS and YFSETQ. This CDR3 contains 15 residues. The CDR3, as DNA: TGCGCCAGCAGCTTGTTAGGTTTACAGGGAAATGTCTACACCTTC. Translation gives CASSLLGLQGNVYTF.

This clone is a singleton in its sample. The V call is TRBV25-1, the J call TRBJ2-1; 8 bases match TRBD2. This CDR3 spans 17 amino acids. Per germline, CDR1 MGHDK and CDR2 SYGVNS. With V trimmed by 3 bases and J by 4 bases, 11 bases remained unmatched. The CDR3 reads CASSDYILADPYNEQFF. The CDR3 DNA follows: TGTGCCAGCAGTGATTACATACTAGCGGACCCTTACAATGAGCAGTTCTTC. The variable domain in full, with the rest retrieved from reference TRBV25-1 and TRBJ2-1, is EADIYQTPRYLVIGTGKKITLECSQTMGHDKMYWYQQDPGMELHLIHYSYGVNSTEKGDLSSESTVSRIRTEHFPLTLESARPSHTSQYLCASSDYILADPYNEQFFGPGTRLTVL.

This chain uses TRBV6-5 with TRBJ1-2, with D unresolved. Looked up from germline, CDR1 is MNHEY and CDR2 is SVGAGI. The ends were cut back, 0 bases at V and 4 bases at J, with 12 bases in the middle. CDR3 length equals 15 residues. The CDR3 here is CASSYSGRSAYGYTF. The CDR3 nucleotides read TGTGCCAGCAGTTACTCGGGCCGATCGGCCTATGGCTACACCTTC.

The chain is built from TRBV11-1 and TRBJ2-7; maybe TRBD1 (6 bases). V dropped 5 bases and J dropped 0 bases, with 11 bases sitting between them. The V gene's germline CDR1 is SGHAT and CDR2 FQDESV (reference sequence). The CDR3 is 14 residues long. In DNA, the CDR3 is TGTGCCAGCAGCATTGACAGGAGCTCCTACGAGCAGTACTTC. Translation gives CASSIDRSSYEQYF.